The rows below give T cell receptor beta chains drawn from one sample of a study of T-cell memory formation after mild COVID-19. TCRdb re-analysed the 5' RACE reads in MiXCR, keeping a single row per CDR3 protein. The sample gives hundreds of thousands of distinct CDR3 sequences, approximately 16% of which show up once; 20% to 25% is in the top ten. Input material: PBMCs or a T cell subset sorted from them (not recorded which). These receptors all come from a man aged 18 to 35 who had mild COVID-19 (a few samples of this study predate the infection). Cell type and time point are not known. CDR3s include the opening cysteine and the closing phenylalanine or tryptophan. The D gene is left open where the match is weak. Clone size is stated in some rows and not others, as once, few, many or a class when expanded.

clone size: .; CDR3 length: 13; V gene: TRBV20-1; J gene: TRBJ1-2; D gene: .; CDR3 protein: CSARDYRVYGYTF; CDR3 DNA: TGCAGTGCTAGAGATTACAGGGTCTATGGCTACACCTTC
clone size: few; CDR3 length: 12; V gene: TRBV7-6; J gene: TRBJ1-5; D gene: TRBD1; CDR3 protein: CASSSGDSHQHF; CDR3 DNA: TGTGCCAGCAGCTCCGGGGACAGCCACCAGCATTTT
clone size: few; CDR3 length: 19; V gene: TRBV7-9; J gene: TRBJ2-5; D gene: .; CDR3 protein: CASTLLATPVLRGQETQYF; CDR3 DNA: TGTGCCAGCACCCTATTGGCTACCCCTGTCTTGCGGGGCCAAGAGACCCAGTACTTC
clone size: .; CDR3 length: 15; V gene: TRBV9; J gene: TRBJ2-1; D gene: TRBD2; CDR3 protein: CASSVGSAGGSEQFF; CDR3 DNA: TGTGCCAGCAGCGTAGGAAGCGCGGGGGGTAGTGAGCAGTTCTTC
clone size: many; CDR3 length: 14; V gene: TRBV6-2/TRBV6-3; J gene: TRBJ2-2; D gene: .; CDR3 protein: CASSLVVPPGELFF; CDR3 DNA: TGTGCCAGCAGTTTGGTGGTTCCCCCCGGGGAGCTGTTTTTT
clone size: .; CDR3 length: 18; V gene: TRBV11-2; J gene: TRBJ2-5; D gene: TRBD2; CDR3 protein: CASSPMGSSGGGHETQYF; CDR3 DNA: TGTGCCAGCAGCCCCATGGGGAGTAGCGGGGGGGGCCACGAGACCCAGTACTTC
clone size: .; CDR3 length: 13; V gene: TRBV7-3; J gene: TRBJ1-2; D gene: TRBD1; CDR3 protein: CASSAEQGSGYTF; CDR3 DNA: TGTGCCAGCAGCGCAGAACAGGGGTCTGGCTACACCTTC
clone size: few; CDR3 length: 12; V gene: TRBV12-3/TRBV12-4; J gene: TRBJ1-2; D gene: .; CDR3 protein: CASSPGLGGYTF; CDR3 DNA: TGTGCCAGCAGCCCCGGTTTGGGTGGCTACACCTTC
clone size: few; CDR3 length: 13; V gene: TRBV15; J gene: TRBJ1-5; D gene: .; CDR3 protein: CATSRVRNQPQHF; CDR3 DNA: TGTGCCACCAGCAGGGTCCGGAATCAGCCCCAGCATTTT
clone size: few; CDR3 length: 14; V gene: TRBV27; J gene: TRBJ1-5; D gene: .; CDR3 protein: CASSSRPSRQPQHF; CDR3 DNA: TGTGCCAGCAGTTCTCGCCCGAGTAGACAGCCCCAGCATTTT
clone size: .; CDR3 length: 15; V gene: TRBV7-3; J gene: TRBJ2-5; D gene: .; CDR3 protein: CASSLAPGGMETQYF; CDR3 DNA: TGTGCCAGCAGCTTAGCCCCAGGTGGTATGGAGACCCAGTACTTC
clone size: .; CDR3 length: 14; V gene: TRBV5-5; J gene: TRBJ1-4; D gene: .; CDR3 protein: CASSLTGGYEKLFF; CDR3 DNA: TGTGCCAGCAGCTTGACGGGGGGGTATGAAAAACTGTTTTTT
clone size: .; CDR3 length: 13; V gene: TRBV4-1; J gene: TRBJ1-2; D gene: .; CDR3 protein: CASSPWLGYGYTF; CDR3 DNA: TGCGCCAGCAGCCCATGGCTCGGCTATGGCTACACCTTC
clone size: few; CDR3 length: 16; V gene: TRBV7-9; J gene: TRBJ1-6; D gene: TRBD1; CDR3 protein: CASSSDRVSYNSPLHF; CDR3 DNA: TGTGCCAGCAGCTCGGACAGGGTCTCCTATAATTCACCCCTCCACTTT
clone size: many; CDR3 length: 13; V gene: TRBV7-2; J gene: TRBJ2-7; D gene: TRBD1; CDR3 protein: CASSSDRGYEQYF; CDR3 DNA: TGTGCCAGCAGCTCGGACAGGGGATACGAGCAGTACTTC
clone size: .; CDR3 length: 15; V gene: TRBV5-1; J gene: TRBJ2-1; D gene: TRBD2; CDR3 protein: CASSQGTSNYNEQFF; CDR3 DNA: TGCGCCAGCAGCCAGGGGACTAGCAATTACAATGAGCAGTTCTTC
clone size: few; CDR3 length: 14; V gene: TRBV3-1; J gene: TRBJ2-7; D gene: .; CDR3 protein: CASSLRQAAYEQYF; CDR3 DNA: TGTGCCAGCAGCCTCCGACAGGCCGCCTACGAGCAGTACTTC
clone size: few; CDR3 length: 15; V gene: TRBV28; J gene: TRBJ2-4; D gene: .; CDR3 protein: CASSSVREVKNIQYF; CDR3 DNA: TGTGCCAGCAGCAGTGTCAGGGAGGTCAAAAACATTCAGTACTTC
clone size: few; CDR3 length: 19; V gene: TRBV7-8; J gene: TRBJ2-3; D gene: TRBD2; CDR3 protein: CASSFPTSGGPPRADTQYF; CDR3 DNA: TGTGCCAGCAGCTTCCCGACTAGCGGGGGCCCGCCCCGCGCAGATACGCAGTATTTT
clone size: .; CDR3 length: 13; V gene: TRBV4-1; J gene: TRBJ2-5; D gene: .; CDR3 protein: CASSNPLQETQYF; CDR3 DNA: TGCGCCAGCAGCAACCCTTTACAAGAGACCCAGTACTTC
clone size: few; CDR3 length: 15; V gene: TRBV5-5; J gene: TRBJ1-1; D gene: .; CDR3 protein: CASSLSAALNTEAFF; CDR3 DNA: TGTGCCAGCAGCTTGTCAGCAGCCCTGAACACTGAAGCTTTCTTT
clone size: few; CDR3 length: 13; V gene: TRBV4-1; J gene: TRBJ2-1; D gene: .; CDR3 protein: CASSQVIGNEQFF; CDR3 DNA: TGCGCCAGCAGCCAAGTTATTGGCAATGAGCAGTTCTTC
clone size: many; CDR3 length: 16; V gene: TRBV9; J gene: TRBJ2-3; D gene: .; CDR3 protein: CASSATTSGATDTQYF; CDR3 DNA: TGTGCCAGCAGCGCTACTACGAGCGGAGCCACAGATACGCAGTATTTT
clone size: .; CDR3 length: 12; V gene: TRBV24-1; J gene: TRBJ2-7; D gene: .; CDR3 protein: CATSVDGFEQYF; CDR3 DNA: TGTGCCACCAGTGTTGACGGGTTCGAGCAGTACTTC
clone size: .; CDR3 length: 12; V gene: TRBV7-6; J gene: TRBJ1-6; D gene: .; CDR3 protein: CASSLSNSPLHF; CDR3 DNA: TGTGCCAGCAGCTTGAGTAATTCACCCCTCCACTTT
clone size: many; CDR3 length: 16; V gene: TRBV5-5; J gene: TRBJ1-1; D gene: .; CDR3 protein: CASSEGTHTLPTEAFF; CDR3 DNA: TGTGCCAGCAGCGAGGGGACACATACACTCCCCACTGAAGCTTTCTTT
clone size: .; CDR3 length: 12; V gene: TRBV27; J gene: TRBJ2-3; D gene: .; CDR3 protein: CASSNSGLLQYF; CDR3 DNA: TGTGCCAGTAGTAATAGCGGTTTATTGCAGTATTTT
clone size: .; CDR3 length: 14; V gene: TRBV11-2; J gene: TRBJ2-2; D gene: .; CDR3 protein: CASSLTVGTGELFF; CDR3 DNA: TGTGCCAGCAGCTTGACAGTGGGGACCGGGGAGCTGTTTTTT
clone size: .; CDR3 length: 15; V gene: TRBV7-8; J gene: TRBJ1-1; D gene: .; CDR3 protein: CASSPRQLTDTEAFF; CDR3 DNA: TGTGCCAGCAGCCCCCGACAGTTGACCGACACTGAAGCTTTCTTT
clone size: .; CDR3 length: 14; V gene: TRBV7-2; J gene: TRBJ1-2; D gene: .; CDR3 protein: CASSLGLSGYGYTF; CDR3 DNA: TGTGCCAGCAGCTTAGGGTTGAGTGGCTATGGCTACACCTTC
clone size: few; CDR3 length: 13; V gene: TRBV11-2; J gene: TRBJ1-1; D gene: .; CDR3 protein: CASSLERGGEAFF; CDR3 DNA: TGTGCCAGCAGCTTAGAGCGGGGGGGTGAAGCTTTCTTT
clone size: .; CDR3 length: 15; V gene: TRBV4-2; J gene: TRBJ2-2; D gene: TRBD2; CDR3 protein: CASGLAGASAGELFF; CDR3 DNA: TGTGCCAGCGGACTAGCGGGGGCCTCGGCCGGGGAGCTGTTTTTT
clone size: few; CDR3 length: 13; V gene: TRBV2; J gene: TRBJ1-5; D gene: TRBD1; CDR3 protein: CASGQGESQPQHF; CDR3 DNA: TGTGCCAGCGGACAGGGGGAAAGTCAGCCCCAGCATTTT
clone size: .; CDR3 length: 12; V gene: TRBV5-1; J gene: TRBJ2-1; D gene: .; CDR3 protein: CASSLVGPEQFF; CDR3 DNA: TGCGCCAGCAGCTTGGTGGGACCTGAGCAGTTCTTC
clone size: few; CDR3 length: 13; V gene: TRBV7-2; J gene: TRBJ1-5; D gene: .; CDR3 protein: CASSLGMEQPQHF; CDR3 DNA: TGTGCCAGCAGCTTAGGGATGGAACAGCCCCAGCATTTT
clone size: .; CDR3 length: 16; V gene: TRBV20-1; J gene: TRBJ2-2; D gene: TRBD1; CDR3 protein: CSARLGQGGYTGELFF; CDR3 DNA: TGCAGTGCTAGATTGGGACAGGGGGGATACACCGGGGAGCTGTTTTTT
clone size: .; CDR3 length: 16; V gene: TRBV11-2; J gene: TRBJ2-3; D gene: TRBD2; CDR3 protein: CASSLTAGGRLSTQYF; CDR3 DNA: TGTGCCAGCAGCCTTACGGCGGGGGGGCGTCTATCTACGCAGTATTTT
clone size: .; CDR3 length: 15; V gene: TRBV7-2; J gene: TRBJ2-3; D gene: .; CDR3 protein: CASSLSLRYADTQYF; CDR3 DNA: TGTGCCAGCAGCCTCTCTTTGAGGTATGCAGATACGCAGTATTTT
clone size: many; CDR3 length: 12; V gene: TRBV12-3/TRBV12-4; J gene: TRBJ2-2; D gene: .; CDR3 protein: CASSPLTGELFF; CDR3 DNA: TGTGCCAGCAGTCCACTCACCGGGGAGCTGTTTTTT
clone size: few; CDR3 length: 18; V gene: TRBV5-6; J gene: TRBJ1-2; D gene: TRBD1; CDR3 protein: CASSDWGTGLPVFYGYTF; CDR3 DNA: TGTGCCAGCAGCGATTGGGGGACAGGACTCCCCGTATTTTATGGCTACACCTTC
clone size: few; CDR3 length: 16; V gene: TRBV15; J gene: TRBJ1-4; D gene: .; CDR3 protein: CATSRDVRQGREKLFF; CDR3 DNA: TGTGCCACCAGCAGAGATGTACGGCAGGGTCGCGAAAAACTGTTTTTT
clone size: few; CDR3 length: 12; V gene: TRBV24-1; J gene: TRBJ2-2; D gene: .; CDR3 protein: CATVKLRTELFF; CDR3 DNA: TGTGCCACCGTAAAGTTGCGAACGGAGCTGTTTTTT
clone size: few; CDR3 length: 13; V gene: TRBV5-1; J gene: TRBJ1-1; D gene: TRBD1; CDR3 protein: CASSWHRDREAFF; CDR3 DNA: TGCGCCAGCAGCTGGCACCGGGACAGGGAAGCTTTCTTT